The entry that follows covers one T cell receptor beta chain sequence. This clonotype was seen a few times. Its target antigen remains unknown. Qualities for individual bases were not recorded, and no much larger clone is one base off. This was a case-control study nested in a cohort of healthcare workers in London, UK, who had nasopharyngeal swab PCR tests and blood samples taken every week. Healthcare workers were recruited between 23 and 31 March 2020, during the week of the UK lockdown, and were followed weekly for up to about 15 weeks. The data belong to a study of early T cells in non-severe SARS-CoV-2 infection (dated by TCRdb to the early 2020s). Study-wide context: Because TCR sequencing relied on bulk RNA taken from unsorted whole blood, pairing of alpha and beta chains was not possible. What the study reported, not specific to this receptor: VDJdb matching was skewed toward anti-spike CD8 responses and likely underestimated virus-specific expansions, missing private and CD4 specificities.

Receptor libraries were prepared by 5' RACE. TCRdb shows the sequencer as NextSeq 500. In the TCR library protocol, unique molecular identifiers were attached to individual cDNA molecules to correct for PCR bias and sequencing error. Both TCR alpha and beta chains were sequenced, and tight co-correlation was observed between alpha and beta sequence abundances in each sample. On the authors' methods: Decombinator V4 was used to annotate TCR sequences for V gene, J gene and CDR3. TCRs were defined as expanded if a significant change between any two time points was detected under a Poisson model with p below 0.0001. TCR abundances were normalised to the total number of TCRs sequenced per sample and were expressed as counts per million. VDJdb, accessed on 1 November 2021, was searched for TCRs annotated for CMV, EBV and SARS-CoV-2, and TCRs annotated for more than one antigen were excluded. TCRdb itself trimmed the public reads at Q25 with fastp, ran MiXCR and retained productive beta chains. Every distinct CDR3 protein forms one entry, paired with its most common genes and DNA. The authors' filters were not applied to this entry. The sample profile shows about 80,000 distinct CDR3 sequences; approximately 12% of them were found once. In total, the top ten clones hold about 3.4% of the sample.

Material: whole blood. The TCR was taken from an adult who was a healthcare worker with PCR-confirmed SARS-CoV-2 infection or an uninfected control (not recorded which).

The bases read TGTGCAAGTCGCTTAGGGGGCATGGAGACCCAGTACTTC. It encodes CASRLGGMETQYF. This chain is built from TRBV12-2 and TRBJ2-5; no DNA check was done on the table's D call, TRBD1. TRBV12-2 is tagged as a pseudogene. From its cysteine to its phenylalanine, the CDR3 spans 13 amino acids. Of all the DNA, just the CDR3 is kept, 39 bases in frame from base 1.